Given below is one TCR beta chain in context. Germline V CDR1 and CDR2: MNHEY, SVGEGT. With 2 bases clipped from V and 4 bases from J, the junction kept 8 bases outside the gene matches. The CDR3 has 18 residues. The data were taken from a study of blood T cell repertoires in COVID-19. Study-level information: COVID-19 samples, acute and convalescent, were from the United States, Italy and Spain. T cells, B-cell-depleted T cells, or PBMCs supplied cDNA or gDNA.

In the study's own analysis: Amplifying reference gene primers gave estimates of nucleated cell counts. TCRdb's copy holds only in-frame clones and misses some; the assay was immunoSEQ multiplex PCR. V and J calls and clone size follow that table, whereas D and trimming were derived from the DNA. The top ten hold more than 15% of the sample, which has 100,000 to 150,000 clones, approximately 90% seen once. Specimen: peripheral blood. The TCR sequence derives from a man aged 50-59 years with active or convalescent COVID-19. The V and J genes are TRBV6-2 or TRBV6-3 and TRBJ2-5, with 15 positions matching TRBD2. The CDR3 protein is CASSYVRTSGGVRETQYF. The CDR3, as DNA: TGTGCCAGCAGTTACGTGAGGACTAGCGGGGGGGTTCGAGAGACCCAGTACTTC.